This T cell receptor (beta chain) stems from a study of shared clonotypes between healthy human individuals (dated by TCRdb to 2019 to 2021). For the study in its entirety: Two women and a few men aged 18 to 49 years were included in the cohort. For each donor, three plates each were used for CD4 naive and CD4 memory, two plates were used for CD8 naive, and one plate was used for CD8 memory. The study deeply sequenced blood TCR repertoires of about 5 healthy adults to estimate repertoire size and the extent of clonotype sharing between individuals. Libraries were prepared and TCR repertoires were sequenced by different laboratories using diverse techniques, in order to increase sequencing depth and limit assay-specific biases. Each donor's leukapheresis produced roughly between about 0.9 and 9.5 billion PBMCs.

Using the deep immunoSEQ assay, multiplex PCR amplified TCR CDR3 regions from genomic DNA. Extracted genomic DNA from each cell subset was distributed evenly across all wells of several immunoSEQ 96-well plates, and each plate was treated as a replicate. For sorted subsets, each replicate PCR was loaded with 200 ng genomic DNA, equivalent to about 30,000 T cell genomes. The purified libraries were quantified using a Qubit 3.0 fluorometer, sized with a Bioanalyzer 2100, and then quantified again using the KAPA Library Quantification kit. Every immunoSEQ 96-well plate was sequenced on a dedicated single-read 150-cycle Illumina NextSeq 550 flow cell. For the original study's pipeline: Because the immunoSEQ output held only junctional sequences and lacked quality scores, the filtering could not match the filtering applied to full-length reads. To assign V/J genes and CDR3, sequences were annotated against IMGT germline references using PyIR, a Python wrapper for IgBLAST v1.9. Reads with weak V/J assignments (E-value above 1e-6), missing CDR3, stop codons, out-of-frame junctions, or ambiguous translated residues were removed. V3J clonotypes were defined as sequences sharing an identical inferred V gene, J gene, and CDR3 amino acid sequence. Percentage overlap between repertoires was computed as shared unique clonotypes divided by the size of the smaller repertoire. Richness of each repertoire was evaluated using RTK rarefaction, the Chao1 estimator, and Recon v2.1 estimates of unobserved clonotypes. Generation probabilities for all TCRbeta clonotypes obtained by the gDNA method from a handful of donors were computed using OLGA. This is the immuneACCESS table as TCRdb keeps it, with only in-frame sequences that have V and J called. A part of the clones is gone; compared with another copy, unresolved V genes explain less than half, and the rest is unexplained. Clone size and the V and J calls come from that table; the DNA yielded D and trimming. The sample table holds under 2,000,000 clones, of which about 95% were seen once. The leading ten clones occupy 1.2% of the sample.

Notes on this clone: The target of this receptor is not known. No much larger clonotype is one base removed from it; base qualities were not supplied.

Study-wide conclusions, independent of this receptor: Across a handful of donors, approximately 5% of naive CD4, 3% to 3.5% of naive CD8, approximately 2.5% of memory CD4, and approximately 0.42% of memory CD8 clonotypes were shared. Based on pairwise subsampling, the degree of clonotype sharing among donors was expected to be affected by sequencing depth. Clonotypes shared by all four sorted-subset donors showed higher generation probabilities than non-shared clonotypes. Sampling was limited to blood, and TCR repertoires in tissue likely differ from TCR repertoires in blood. Because the study included a small number of donors, the genetic and exposure-history diversity represented was limited. Naive subsets generally had larger estimated clonotype richness than memory subsets. Even with the large sequencing depth, rarefaction of the sorted-subset datasets indicated that sequencing was incomplete.

V ends up 5 bases short and J 7 bases short, with an unmatched junction base count of 8. The CDR3 holds 15 amino acids from the cysteine to the phenylalanine. This entry keeps only the CDR3 DNA: 45 bases, framed from base 1. As encoded in the germline V gene (reference sequence), CDR1 is MNHEY while CDR2 is SMNVEV. CD8 naive samples were CD45RO-negative cells positively selected for CCR7, giving a CD45RA+CCR7+ population that excluded TemRA cells. Donors were healthy HIV-negative adults with no recently reported acute infections or vaccinations. Every donor was a Caucasian adult residing in Nashville, Tennessee, USA. Blood was collected by leukapheresis, and PBMCs were isolated by Ficoll-Histopaque density gradient centrifugation and then cryopreserved in liquid nitrogen vapor phase. Analytical flow cytometry was used to check the purity and quantity of every magnetically sorted T cell population. Each sorted fraction had its genomic DNA isolated and then quantified by UV absorbance on a Nanodrop 2000c.

This TCR derives from a man aged 18 to 30 in good health. The rearrangement joined TRBV27 to TRBJ1-2; the central 12 bases match TRBD1. The sequencing sample was made of naive CD8+ T cells sorted from blood. This specimen's cell subset or site label, interpreted: CD45RA+CCR7+. The DNA reads TGTGCCAGCAGTCATACGGGACAGGGGGCTGTTGGCTACACCTTC. The encoded protein is CASSHTGQGAVGYTF.